The clone carrying this TCR beta chain showed up just a few times. Its specificity is unknown. Alongside a J-beta primer mix, a sample-barcoded 5' primer served in a second PCR lasting roughly 7 to 12 cycles. TCRdb reprocessed the 5' RACE reads with MiXCR, giving one entry per CDR3 protein. The table shows about 510,000 distinct CDR3 sequences, with around 27% occurring only once. The data were taken from a study of blood T cells in healthy people across ages. V was shortened by 2 bases and J by 4 bases, with 6 bases between the two germline ends. This CDR3 is 14 amino acids long. General study findings and limits: The recorded TCR beta diversity per million T cells decreased in a roughly linear manner with age.

These sequences were also reported in another study, on T cells of mothers and their children. From that study: Donation was provided by three healthy Caucasian mothers along with their six children. Around 3.2 million TCR beta reads per child versus over 9 million per mother.

The sample comprised blood. The rearrangement links TRBV12-3 or TRBV12-4 to TRBJ1-6; TRBD1 is a possible D gene (5 bases). This TCR was recovered from a boy aged 2 to 10 in good health. For the CDR3, the DNA is TGTGCCAGCAGTTTAAGGGGATATAATTCACCCCTCCACTTT. It yields the protein CASSLRGYNSPLHF.